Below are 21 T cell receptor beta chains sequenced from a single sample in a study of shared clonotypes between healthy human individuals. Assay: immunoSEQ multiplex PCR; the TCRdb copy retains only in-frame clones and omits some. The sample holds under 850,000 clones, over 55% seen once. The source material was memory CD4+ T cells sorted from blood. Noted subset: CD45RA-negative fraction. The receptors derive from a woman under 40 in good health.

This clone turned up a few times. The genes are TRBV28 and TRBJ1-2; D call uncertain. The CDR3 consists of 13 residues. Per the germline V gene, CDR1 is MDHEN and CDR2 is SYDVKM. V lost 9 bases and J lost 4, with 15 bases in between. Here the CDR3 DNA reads TGTGCCAGTGAGAGGGATATCCGCTATGGCTACACCTTC. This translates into CASERDIRYGYTF.

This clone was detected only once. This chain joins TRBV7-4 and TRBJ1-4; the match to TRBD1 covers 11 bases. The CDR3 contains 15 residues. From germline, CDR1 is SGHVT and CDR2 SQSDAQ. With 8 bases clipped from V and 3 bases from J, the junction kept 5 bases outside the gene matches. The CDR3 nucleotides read TGTGCCAGCGGGGACAGGGGGTTGTCTAATGAAAAACTGTTTTTT. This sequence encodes CASGDRGLSNEKLFF.

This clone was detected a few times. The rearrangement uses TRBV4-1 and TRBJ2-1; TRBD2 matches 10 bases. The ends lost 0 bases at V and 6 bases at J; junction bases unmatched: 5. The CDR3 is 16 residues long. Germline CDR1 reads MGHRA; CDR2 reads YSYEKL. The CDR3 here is CASSQEGASGGNEQFF. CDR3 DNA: TGCGCCAGCAGCCAAGAGGGGGCTAGCGGGGGCAATGAGCAGTTCTTC.

The CDR3 protein is CASSSNAGSGEQYF. The CDR3 DNA is TGTGCCAGCAGCTCAAATGCGGGTAGTGGTGAGCAGTACTTC. This sequence joins TRBV7-9 and TRBJ2-7; possibly TRBD2 for D (5 bases). The germline V and J ends were trimmed by 4 bases and 7 bases, with 17 bases remaining between them. CDR1 is SEHNR and CDR2 is FQNEAQ in the germline V gene (reference sequence). The CDR3 contains 14 residues.

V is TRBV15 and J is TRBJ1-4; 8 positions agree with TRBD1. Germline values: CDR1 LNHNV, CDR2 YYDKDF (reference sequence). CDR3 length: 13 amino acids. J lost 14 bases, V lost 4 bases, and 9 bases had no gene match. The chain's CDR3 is CATSTRGRRQLFF. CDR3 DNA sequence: TGTGCCACCAGCACCAGGGGGCGGCGACAGCTGTTTTTT.

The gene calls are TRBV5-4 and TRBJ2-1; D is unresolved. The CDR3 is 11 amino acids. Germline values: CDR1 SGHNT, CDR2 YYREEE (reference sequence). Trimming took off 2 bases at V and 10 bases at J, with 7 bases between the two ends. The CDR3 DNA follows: TGTGCCAGCAGCTTCAATCGGGAGCAGTTCTTC. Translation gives CASSFNREQFF. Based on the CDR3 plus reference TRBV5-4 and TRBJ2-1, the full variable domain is ETGVTQSPTHLIKTRGQQVTLRCSSQSGHNTVSWYQQALGQGPQFIFQYYREEENGRGNFPPRFSGLQFPNYSSELNVNALELDDSALYLCASSFNREQFFGPGTRLTVL.

CDR3 loop: CASSLDRFGQIKETQYF. CDR3 in DNA: TGCGCCAGCAGCTTGGATCGGTTCGGACAGATTAAAGAGACCCAGTACTTC. The V call is TRBV5-1, the J call TRBJ2-5, with D possibly matching TRBD1 (6 bases). This CDR3 has 17 residues. The germline V gene has CDR1 SGHRS and CDR2 YFSETQ. Trimming pared 0 bases from V and 3 bases from J, leaving 18 bases between.

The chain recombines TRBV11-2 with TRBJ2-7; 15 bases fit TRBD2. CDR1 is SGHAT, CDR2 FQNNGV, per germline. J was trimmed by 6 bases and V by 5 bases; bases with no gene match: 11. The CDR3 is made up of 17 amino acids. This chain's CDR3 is CASSPRTSGRAGAEQYF. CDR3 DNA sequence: TGTGCCAGCAGCCCTCGGACTAGCGGGAGGGCAGGGGCCGAGCAGTACTTC.

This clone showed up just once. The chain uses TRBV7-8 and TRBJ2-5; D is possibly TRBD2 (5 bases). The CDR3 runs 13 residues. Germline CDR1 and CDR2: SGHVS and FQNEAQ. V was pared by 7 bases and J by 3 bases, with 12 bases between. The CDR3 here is CASTFHGEETQYF. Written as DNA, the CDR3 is TGTGCCAGCACATTTCACGGGGAAGAGACCCAGTACTTC.

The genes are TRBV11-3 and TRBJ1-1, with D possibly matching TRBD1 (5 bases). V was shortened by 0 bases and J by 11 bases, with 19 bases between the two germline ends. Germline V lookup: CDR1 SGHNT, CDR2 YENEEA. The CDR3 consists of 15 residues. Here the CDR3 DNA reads TGTGCCAGCAGCTTAGATCGGGCAGGGCCGAAGAGGGCTTTCTTT. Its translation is CASSLDRAGPKRAFF.

In DNA form, the CDR3 reads TGTGCCAGCAGCTTAGGGGGGGGTTTACAAGAGACCCAGTACTTC. Its translation: CASSLGGGLQETQYF. This chain connects TRBV7-6 to TRBJ2-5; 7 nucleotides match TRBD2. Germline lookup yields CDR1 SGHVS and CDR2 FNYEAQ. J gave up 2 bases and V 1 base, and 4 bases lay outside the gene matches. The CDR3 consists of 15 residues.

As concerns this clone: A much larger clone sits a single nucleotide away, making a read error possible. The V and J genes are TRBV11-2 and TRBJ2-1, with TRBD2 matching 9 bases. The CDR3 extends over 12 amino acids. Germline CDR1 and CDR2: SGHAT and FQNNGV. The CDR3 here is CASSFSSGKQFF. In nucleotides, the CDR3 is TGTGCCAGTAGCTTTTCTAGCGGGAAGCAGTTCTTC.

CDR3 amino acids: CASSPPDRETEAFF. In DNA form, the CDR3 reads TGTGCCAGCAGTCCCCCGGACAGGGAAACTGAAGCTTTCTTT. This chain connects TRBV28 to TRBJ1-1, with 8 bases identical to TRBD1. The V gene end was trimmed by 5 bases and the J gene end by 5 bases; junction bases not matched to a gene: 7. CDR1 MDHEN and CDR2 SYDVKM come from the germline V gene. The length of the CDR3 is 14 residues.

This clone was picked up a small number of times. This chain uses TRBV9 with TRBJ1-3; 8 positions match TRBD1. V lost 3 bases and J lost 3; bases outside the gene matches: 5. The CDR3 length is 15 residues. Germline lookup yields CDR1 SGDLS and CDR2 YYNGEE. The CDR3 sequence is CASSETGVSGNTIYF. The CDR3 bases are TGTGCCAGCAGCGAGACAGGGGTTAGTGGAAACACCATATATTTT.

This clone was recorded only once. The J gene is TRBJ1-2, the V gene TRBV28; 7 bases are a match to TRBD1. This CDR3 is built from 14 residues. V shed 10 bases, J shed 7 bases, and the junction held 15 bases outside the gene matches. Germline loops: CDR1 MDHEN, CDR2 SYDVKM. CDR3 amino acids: CATQGQNLSGGYTF. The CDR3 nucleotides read TGTGCCACCCAGGGACAGAATCTAAGTGGTGGCTACACCTTC.

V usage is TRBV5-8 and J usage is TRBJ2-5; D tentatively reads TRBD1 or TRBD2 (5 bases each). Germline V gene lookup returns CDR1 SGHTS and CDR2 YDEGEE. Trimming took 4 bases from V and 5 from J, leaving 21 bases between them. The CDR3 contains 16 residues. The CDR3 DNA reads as TGTGCCAGCAGCCCTGCCTGGGACCGACCGGGGGAGACCCAGTACTTC. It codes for CASSPAWDRPGETQYF.

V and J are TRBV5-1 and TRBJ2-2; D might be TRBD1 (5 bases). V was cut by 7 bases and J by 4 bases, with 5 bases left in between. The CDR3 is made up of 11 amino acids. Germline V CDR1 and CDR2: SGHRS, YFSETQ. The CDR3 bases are TGCGCCAGCCAGGGCACCGGGGAGCTGTTTTTT. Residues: CASQGTGELFF.

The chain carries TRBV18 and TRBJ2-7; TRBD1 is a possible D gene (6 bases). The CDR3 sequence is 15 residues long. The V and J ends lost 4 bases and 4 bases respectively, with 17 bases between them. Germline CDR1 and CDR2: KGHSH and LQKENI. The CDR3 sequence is CASSRQTGNGYEQYF. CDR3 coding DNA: TGTGCCAGCTCACGGCAAACAGGGAATGGTTACGAGCAGTACTTC. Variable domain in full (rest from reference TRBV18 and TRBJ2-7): NAGVMQNPRHLVRRRGQEARLRCSPMKGHSHVYWYRQLPEEGLKFMVYLQKENIIDESGMPKERFSAEFPKEGPSILRIQQVVRGDSAAYFCASSRQTGNGYEQYFGPGTRLTVT.

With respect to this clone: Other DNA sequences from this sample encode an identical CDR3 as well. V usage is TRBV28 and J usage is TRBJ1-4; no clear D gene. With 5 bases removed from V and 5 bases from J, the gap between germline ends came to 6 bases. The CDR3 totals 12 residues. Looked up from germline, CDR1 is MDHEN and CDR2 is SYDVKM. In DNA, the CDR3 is TGTGCCAGCAGTGGCCAGAATGAAAAACTGTTTTTT. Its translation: CASSGQNEKLFF.

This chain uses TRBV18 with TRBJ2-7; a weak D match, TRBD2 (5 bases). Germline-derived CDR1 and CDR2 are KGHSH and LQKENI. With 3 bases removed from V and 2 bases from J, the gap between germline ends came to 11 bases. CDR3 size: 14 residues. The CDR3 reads CASSPDDGTYEQYF. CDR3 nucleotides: TGTGCCAGCTCACCGGATGACGGGACCTACGAGCAGTACTTC.

The CDR3 is CASSEAGPGHDNQPQHF. CDR3 nucleotide sequence: TGTGCCAGCAGTGAAGCAGGACCGGGACACGACAATCAGCCCCAGCATTTT. The chain couples TRBV2 to TRBJ1-5; perhaps TRBD1 as D (6 bases). V was clipped by 0 bases and J by 3 bases, with 15 bases between them. This CDR3 region has 17 residues. Germline V gene lookup returns CDR1 SNHLY and CDR2 FYNNEI.